This TCR beta chain stems from a study of blood T cell repertoires in COVID-19. Turning to the study itself: COVID-19 samples collected from the United States, Italy and Spain covered acute and convalescent phases.

With V trimmed by 5 bases and J by 8 bases, 16 bases remained unmatched. The V gene's germline CDR1 is SGHNT and CDR2 YENEEA. The CDR3 totals 16 residues. The data were produced by immunoSEQ multiplex PCR, yet TCRdb's version contains in-frame clones alone and is incomplete. Of a few hundred thousand clones detected, more than 85% appear once; the ten largest clones hold roughly 0.86%. The source material was PBMCs or T cells enriched from blood (not recorded which). The clonotype comes from a woman aged 40 to 50 who had been exposed to COVID-19. The V gene is TRBV11-3, the J gene TRBJ1-2, with TRBD1 identical over 8 bases. The CDR3 coding sequence is TGTGCCAGCAGCGACCGGACAGGGAAGGGGTTACGAGGCTACACCTTC. Its protein product is CASSDRTGKGLRGYTF.